A selection of T cell receptor beta chains follows, all from one sample in a study of technical replicates of blood from several donors. Libraries were prepared by immunoSEQ multiplex PCR; TCRdb keeps only in-frame clonotypes and omits some of them. Among 65,000 to 90,000 clones listed, around 92% were seen once. The sequenced sample was T cells isolated from PBMCs. These receptors were collected from a human donor in good health. CDR3s include the opening cysteine and the closing phenylalanine or tryptophan. The D gene is left open where the match is weak. Clone size is given for some rows only: seen once, a few or many times, or a class if the clone is expanded.

clone size,V gene,D gene,J gene,CDR3 protein
.,TRBV10-2,TRBD2,TRBJ2-1,CASSRLAGYNEQFF
.,TRBV28,.,TRBJ1-3,CASSFTDSGNTIYF
.,TRBV4-1,TRBD2,TRBJ2-2,CASSLIAGDTGELFF
.,TRBV5-1,.,TRBJ1-1,CASSLGQGAEAFF
.,TRBV4-1,TRBD1,TRBJ2-7,CASSQSWDRAYEQYF
.,TRBV6-1,.,TRBJ1-1,CASSEWGGETEAFF
.,TRBV5-1,TRBD1,TRBJ1-5,CASSTGDSNQPQHF
.,TRBV5-6,.,TRBJ2-7,CASADLSGVVNEQYF
.,TRBV7-8,.,TRBJ1-2,CASSLGQEYGYTF
.,TRBV5-4,TRBD2,TRBJ2-3,CASSPRPETSGTDTQYF
few,TRBV7-9,.,TRBJ1-2,CASSARGGENYGYTF
.,TRBV6-6,.,TRBJ1-2,CASSPGGSSGYTF